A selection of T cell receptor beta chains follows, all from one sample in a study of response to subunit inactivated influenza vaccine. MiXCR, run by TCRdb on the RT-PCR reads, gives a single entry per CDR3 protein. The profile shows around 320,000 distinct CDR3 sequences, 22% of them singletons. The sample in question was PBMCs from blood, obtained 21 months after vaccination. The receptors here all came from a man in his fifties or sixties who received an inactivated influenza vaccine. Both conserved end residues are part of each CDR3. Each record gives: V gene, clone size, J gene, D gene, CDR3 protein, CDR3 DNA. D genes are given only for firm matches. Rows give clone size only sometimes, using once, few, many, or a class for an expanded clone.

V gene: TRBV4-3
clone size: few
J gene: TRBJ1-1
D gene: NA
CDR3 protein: CASSQEPRRISEAFF
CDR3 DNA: TGCGCCAGCAGCCAAGAGCCCAGACGGATCTCTGAAGCTTTCTTT

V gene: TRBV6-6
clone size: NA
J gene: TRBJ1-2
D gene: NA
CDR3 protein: CASSERGNYGYTF
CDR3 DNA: TGTGCCAGCAGTGAGCGGGGAAACTATGGCTACACCTTC

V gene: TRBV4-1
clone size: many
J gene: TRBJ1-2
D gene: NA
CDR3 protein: CASGTRRHGYTF
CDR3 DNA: TGCGCCAGCGGGACTCGGCGCCATGGCTACACCTTC

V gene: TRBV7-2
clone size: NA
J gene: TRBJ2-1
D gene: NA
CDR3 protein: CASANYNEQFF
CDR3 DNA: TGTGCCAGCGCTAATTACAATGAGCAGTTCTTC

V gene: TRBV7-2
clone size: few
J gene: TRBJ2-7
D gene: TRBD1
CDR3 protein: CASSLRTGGYQYF
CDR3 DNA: TGTGCCAGCAGCCTAAGGACAGGGGGCTACCAGTACTTC

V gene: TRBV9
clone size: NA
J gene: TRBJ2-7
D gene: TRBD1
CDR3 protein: CASSRSGTGVGEQYF
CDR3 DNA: TGTGCCAGCAGCAGATCCGGGACAGGGGTAGGCGAGCAGTACTTC

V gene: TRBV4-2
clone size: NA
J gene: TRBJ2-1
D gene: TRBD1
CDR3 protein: CASSQDLDRVISKQFF
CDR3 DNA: TGTGCCAGCAGCCAAGATTTGGACAGGGTGATATCGAAGCAGTTCTTC

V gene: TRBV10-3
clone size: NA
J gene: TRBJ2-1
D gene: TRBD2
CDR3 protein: CAIRKLAGSYNEQFF
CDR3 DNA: TGTGCCATCAGGAAACTAGCGGGGAGCTACAATGAGCAGTTCTTC

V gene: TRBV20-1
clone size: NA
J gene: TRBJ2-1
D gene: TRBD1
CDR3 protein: CSAREIPGQGAFRSYNEQFF
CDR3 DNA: TGCAGTGCTAGGGAAATACCGGGACAGGGGGCCTTCCGCTCCTACAATGAGCAGTTCTTC

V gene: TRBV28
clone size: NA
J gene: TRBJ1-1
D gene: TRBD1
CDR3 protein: CASSASTGGWYTEAFF
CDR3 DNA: TGTGCCAGCAGTGCATCGACAGGGGGTTGGTACACTGAAGCTTTCTTT

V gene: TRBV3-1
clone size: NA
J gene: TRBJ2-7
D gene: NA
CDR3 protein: CASSPLQRMGDEQYF
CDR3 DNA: TGTGCCAGCAGCCCCCTCCAGCGAATGGGGGACGAGCAGTACTTC

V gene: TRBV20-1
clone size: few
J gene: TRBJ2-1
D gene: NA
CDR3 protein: CSASALAGIYNEQFF
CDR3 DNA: TGCAGTGCTAGTGCGCTAGCAGGGATATACAATGAGCAGTTCTTC

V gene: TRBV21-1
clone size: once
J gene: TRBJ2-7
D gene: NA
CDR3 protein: CANIMRVCPIYYEQYF
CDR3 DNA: TGTGCCAACATAATGAGGGTTTGTCCCATCTACTACGAGCAGTACTTC

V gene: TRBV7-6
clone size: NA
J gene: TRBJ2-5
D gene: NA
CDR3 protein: CASSLDYQGMRTQYF
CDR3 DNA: TGTGCCAGCAGCTTAGACTACCAGGGTATGCGGACCCAGTACTTC

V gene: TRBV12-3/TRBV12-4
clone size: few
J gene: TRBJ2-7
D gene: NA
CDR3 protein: CASGAGIAYEQYF
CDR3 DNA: TGTGCCAGCGGGGCTGGTATCGCCTACGAGCAGTACTTC

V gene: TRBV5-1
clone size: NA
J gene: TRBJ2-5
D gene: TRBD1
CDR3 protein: CASSLTQGAGETQYF
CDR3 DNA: TGCGCCAGCAGCTTGACGCAGGGGGCAGGGGAGACCCAGTACTTC

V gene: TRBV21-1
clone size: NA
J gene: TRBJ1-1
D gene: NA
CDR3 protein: CASSKVRGIRRTEAFF
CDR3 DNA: TGTGCCAGCAGCAAAGTTCGGGGGATACGACGCACTGAAGCTTTCTTT

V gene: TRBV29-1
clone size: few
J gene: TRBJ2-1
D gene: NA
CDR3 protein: CSGGVAASYNEQFF
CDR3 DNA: TGCAGCGGGGGGGTGGCGGCTTCCTACAATGAGCAGTTCTTC

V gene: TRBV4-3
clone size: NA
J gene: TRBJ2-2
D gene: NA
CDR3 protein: CASSHSVVNTGELFF
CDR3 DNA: TGCGCCAGCAGCCATTCGGTGGTCAACACCGGGGAGCTGTTTTTT

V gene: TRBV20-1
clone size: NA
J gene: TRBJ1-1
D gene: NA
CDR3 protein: CSANQRVAATEAFF
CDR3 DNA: TGCAGTGCCAATCAGCGGGTGGCTGCCACTGAAGCTTTCTTT

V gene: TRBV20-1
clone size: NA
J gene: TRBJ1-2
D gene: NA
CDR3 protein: CSAREQGLAGGYTF
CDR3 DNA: TGCAGTGCTAGAGAACAGGGACTGGCGGGAGGCTACACCTTC

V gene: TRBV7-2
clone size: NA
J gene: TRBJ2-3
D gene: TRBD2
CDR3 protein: CASSLASGGSADTQYF
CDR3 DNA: TGTGCCAGCAGCTTAGCTTCCGGCGGGAGTGCAGATACGCAGTATTTT

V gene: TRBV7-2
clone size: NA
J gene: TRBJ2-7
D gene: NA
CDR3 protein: CASSRLRDFYEQYF
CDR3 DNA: TGTGCCAGCAGCCGCCTCCGGGACTTCTACGAGCAGTACTTC

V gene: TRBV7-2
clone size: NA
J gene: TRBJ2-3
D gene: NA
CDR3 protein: CASSLVTGMGQYF
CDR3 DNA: TGTGCCAGCAGCTTAGTAACGGGAATGGGGCAGTATTTT

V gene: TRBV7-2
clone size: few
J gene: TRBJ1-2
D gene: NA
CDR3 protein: CASSLNGPASDYGYTF
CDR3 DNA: TGTGCCAGCAGCTTAAATGGACCGGCCTCCGACTATGGCTACACCTTC

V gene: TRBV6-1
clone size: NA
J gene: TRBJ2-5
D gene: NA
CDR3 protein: CASSRGNGRGETQYF
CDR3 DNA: TGTGCCAGCAGCCGAGGAAACGGACGGGGAGAGACCCAGTACTTC

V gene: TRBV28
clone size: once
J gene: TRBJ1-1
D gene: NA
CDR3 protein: CASAGGDTEAFF
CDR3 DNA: TGTGCCAGCGCGGGAGGGGACACTGAAGCTTTCTTT

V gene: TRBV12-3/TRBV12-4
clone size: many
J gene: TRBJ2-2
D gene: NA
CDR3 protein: CASSPRRVGWELFF
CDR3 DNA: TGTGCCAGCAGTCCTCGTAGGGTAGGGTGGGAGCTGTTTTTT

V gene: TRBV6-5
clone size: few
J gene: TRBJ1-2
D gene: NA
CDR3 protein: CASSYSNLVGYTF
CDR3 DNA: TGTGCCAGCAGTTACTCGAACCTGGTTGGCTACACCTTC

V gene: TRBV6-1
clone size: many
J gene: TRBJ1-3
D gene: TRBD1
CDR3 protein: CASSDGQGARNTIYF
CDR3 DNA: TGTGCCAGCAGTGATGGACAGGGGGCAAGAAACACCATATATTTT

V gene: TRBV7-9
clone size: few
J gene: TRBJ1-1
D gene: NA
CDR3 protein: CASSFPGTEAFF
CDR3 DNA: TGTGCCAGCAGCTTCCCCGGCACTGAAGCTTTCTTT

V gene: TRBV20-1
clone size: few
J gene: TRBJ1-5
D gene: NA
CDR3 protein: CSAIRLGRQYNQPQHF
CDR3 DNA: TGCAGTGCTATCCGTCTGGGAAGACAGTACAATCAGCCCCAGCATTTT

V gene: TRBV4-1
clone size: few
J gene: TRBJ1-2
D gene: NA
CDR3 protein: CASSRVMGNKGNGYTF
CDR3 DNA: TGCGCCAGCAGCCGAGTGATGGGGAATAAGGGGAATGGCTACACCTTC

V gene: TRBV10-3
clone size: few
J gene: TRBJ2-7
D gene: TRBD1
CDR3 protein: CAIGQGSYEQYF
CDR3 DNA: TGTGCCATCGGACAGGGGTCCTACGAGCAGTACTTC